A single sample is the source of the 8 T cell receptor beta chains below, sequenced in a study of cytomegalovirus exposure and HLA in healthy donors. With 60 Vbeta and 13 Jbeta primers, the PCR was carried out. Sequenced by immunoSEQ multiplex PCR; TCRdb stores in-frame clones only, minus some. The sample lists about 170,000 clones; about 82% were seen once. Sequencing used PBMCs. These receptors were taken from a woman between 18 and 29 years old in good health and CMV-seronegative.

The CDR3 protein is CASSSGTVTGELFF. The CDR3 DNA sequence: TGTGCCAGCAGCTCCGGGACAGTCACCGGGGAGCTGTTTTTT. V usage is TRBV11-3 and J usage is TRBJ2-2; 7 bases are a match to TRBD1. CDR1 SGHNT and CDR2 YENEEA come from the germline V gene. This CDR3 spans 14 amino acids. With V trimmed by 4 bases and J by 4 bases, 3 bases remained unmatched.

The chain joins TRBV7-8 to TRBJ2-1; tentatively, D is TRBD2 (5 bases). CDR1 and CDR2 (germline): SGHVS, FQNEAQ. Deletions cut 7 bases from V and 7 bases from J, with 11 bases between. The length of the CDR3 is 12 residues. CDR3 DNA: TGTGCCAGCACCGAGGGAGTGAATGAGCAGTTCTTC. Translating it yields CASTEGVNEQFF.

This clone was detected a few times. The same CDR3 also results from other DNA sequences found in this sample. This sequence joins TRBV5-6 and TRBJ1-2; 8 bases map to TRBD1. The CDR3 has 16 residues. Germline loops: CDR1 SGHDT, CDR2 YYEEEE. With 2 bases clipped from V and 0 bases from J, the junction kept 6 bases outside the gene matches. CDR3 protein: CASSFPGQEANYGYTF. Here the CDR3 DNA reads TGTGCCAGCAGCTTTCCGGGACAGGAAGCTAACTATGGCTACACCTTC.

Comments on this clone: An end of the junction differs from the germline gene, which may be a read error. This rearrangement joins TRBV9 to TRBJ2-2; a possible D gene is TRBD2 (5 bases). The CDR3 totals 11 residues. The germline V gene has CDR1 SGDLS and CDR2 YYNGEE. The CDR3 DNA reads as TGTGCCAGCAGGGGTCCCGGGAAGCTGTTTTTT. Amino acids: CASRGPGKLFF. Looking up the rest from reference TRBV9 and TRBJ2-2 gives the full variable domain: DSGVTQTPKHLITATGQRVTLRCSPRSGDLSVYWYQQSLDQGLQFLIQYYNGEERAKGNILERFSAQQFPDLHSELNLSSLELGDSALYFCASRGPGKLFFGEGSRLTVL.

The chain is built from TRBV6-4 and TRBJ2-2, with 9 bases matching TRBD2. The CDR3 totals 18 residues. V shed 6 bases and J 4 bases; nucleotides not matched to a gene: 15. CDR1 is MRHNA, CDR2 SNTAGT, per germline. The CDR3 reads CASSRTSVGSTPTGELFF. Here the CDR3 DNA reads TGTGCCAGCAGCCGGACTAGCGTGGGTTCCACCCCCACCGGGGAGCTGTTTTTT.

In this sample, this clone turned up a few times. The chain combines TRBV28 with TRBJ1-1; no clear D gene. V was trimmed by 6 bases and J by 5 bases, leaving 19 bases between them. The germline CDR1 and CDR2 sequences are MDHEN and SYDVKM. This CDR3 has 15 residues. The CDR3 region has the DNA TGTGCCAGCAGGAAGAGCATCGGTCGGTGGACTGAAGCTTTCTTT. This gives the protein CASRKSIGRWTEAFF.

The table lists this clone with a count of one. The rearrangement joins TRBV27 to TRBJ1-4; no clear D gene. CDR1 MNHEY and CDR2 SMNVEV come from the germline V gene (reference sequence). CDR3 length: 13 amino acids. V was clipped by 3 bases and J by 2 bases, with 4 bases between them. DNA for the CDR3: TGTGCCAGCAGTTTGTCGACTAATGAAAAACTGTTTTTT. Protein: CASSLSTNEKLFF.

The gene calls are TRBV29-1 and TRBJ2-7; TRBD2 matches at 9 bases. This CDR3 region has 15 residues. Per the germline V gene, CDR1 is SQVTM and CDR2 is ANQGSEA. The V segment lost 2 bases and the J segment 2 bases; nucleotides outside the gene matches: 7. CDR3 region: CSVESAAGGPYEQYF. The CDR3 region has the DNA TGCAGCGTTGAAAGCGCGGCGGGAGGGCCCTACGAGCAGTACTTC.